This T cell receptor beta chain was identified during a study of blood T cell repertoires in COVID-19. The method was immunoSEQ multiplex PCR; TCRdb's version includes in-frame clones alone and lacks a portion of them. The sample lists 150,000 to 200,000 clones; roughly nine tenths were seen once. This CDR3 region has 15 residues. Germline CDR1 reads MNHEY; CDR2 reads SVGAGI. V gave up 0 bases and J gave up 4 bases, with 12 bases separating them. In assigning cohorts, the study relied on participant-reported clinical history. This TCR derives from a human donor with acute COVID-19. The donor label of this sample is uncertain. Sequencing was performed on PBMCs or T cells enriched from blood (not recorded which). The chain combines TRBV6-5 with TRBJ1-1, with D possibly being TRBD1 (5 bases). CDR3 region: CASSYSRGGTTEAFF. CDR3 DNA: TGTGCCAGCAGTTACTCAAGGGGAGGAACCACTGAAGCTTTCTTT.